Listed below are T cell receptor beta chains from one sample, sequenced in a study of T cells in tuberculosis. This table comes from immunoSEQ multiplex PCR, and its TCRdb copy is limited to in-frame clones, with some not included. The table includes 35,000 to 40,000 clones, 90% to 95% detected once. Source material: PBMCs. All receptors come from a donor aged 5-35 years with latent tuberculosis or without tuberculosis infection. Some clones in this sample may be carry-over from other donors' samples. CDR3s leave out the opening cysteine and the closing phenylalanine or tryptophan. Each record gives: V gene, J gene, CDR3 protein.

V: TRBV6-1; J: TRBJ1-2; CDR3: ASSEAAGSDYGYT
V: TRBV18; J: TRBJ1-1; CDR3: ASFMKGSAMNTEAF
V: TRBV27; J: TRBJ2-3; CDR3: ASSSIRLAGGGDTQY
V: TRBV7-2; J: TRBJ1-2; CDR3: ASSLMQGYGYT
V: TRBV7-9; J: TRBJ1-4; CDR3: ASSPRQGDIEKLF
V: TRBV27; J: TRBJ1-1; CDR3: ASSFSGMNTEAF
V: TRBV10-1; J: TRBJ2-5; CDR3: ARRGVKGETQY
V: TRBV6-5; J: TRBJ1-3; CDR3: ASSYEPSSGNTIY
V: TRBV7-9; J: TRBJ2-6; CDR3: ASSFAGSGANVLT
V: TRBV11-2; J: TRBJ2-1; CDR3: ASSLVGQGSYNEQF
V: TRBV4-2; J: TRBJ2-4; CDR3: ASSQAGTDKNIQY
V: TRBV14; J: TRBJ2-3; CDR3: ASSSGGGADTQY
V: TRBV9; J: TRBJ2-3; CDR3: ASSVGTSGGLSTQY
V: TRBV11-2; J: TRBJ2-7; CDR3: ASSFPRSLYEQY
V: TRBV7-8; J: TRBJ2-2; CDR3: ATQRGSGVNTGELF
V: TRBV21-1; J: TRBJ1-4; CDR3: ASSKRGFEKLF
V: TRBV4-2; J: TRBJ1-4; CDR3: ASSQVASGVEKLF
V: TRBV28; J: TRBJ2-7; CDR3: ASRSFRDRDSYEQY
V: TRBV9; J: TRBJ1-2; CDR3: ASSPGTAYGYT
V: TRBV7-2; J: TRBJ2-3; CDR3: ASRAGGATDTQY
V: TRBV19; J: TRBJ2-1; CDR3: ASSIGLAGGLGQF
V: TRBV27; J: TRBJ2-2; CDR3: ASSLTDLLTGELF
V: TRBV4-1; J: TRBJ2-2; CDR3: ASSPPAGELF
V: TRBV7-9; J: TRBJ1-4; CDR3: ASSLESGDPNEKLF
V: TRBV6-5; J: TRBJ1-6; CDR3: ASSYKGALSPLH
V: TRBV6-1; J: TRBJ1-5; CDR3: ASSTGSRNQPQH
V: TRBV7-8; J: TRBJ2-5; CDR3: ASSPWTGYQETQY
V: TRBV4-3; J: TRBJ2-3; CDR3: ASSQEWERGGGTDTQY